This TCR beta chain stems from a study of blood T cell repertoires in COVID-19. Study in general: PBMCs, B-cell-depleted T cells, or T cells provided the cDNA or gDNA that made up the material.

This table comes from immunoSEQ multiplex PCR, and its TCRdb copy is limited to in-frame clones, with some not included. The profile shows 160,000 or so clones, 80% of them singletons. This CDR3 spans 11 amino acids. Trimming took 3 bases from V and 7 from J, leaving 9 bases between them. Germline-derived CDR1 and CDR2 are GTSNPN and SVGIG (reference sequence). Symptom resolution, clearance, or two negative PCRs marked the recovered donors of Cohort 3. The origin of this receptor is a middle-aged man who had recovered from COVID-19. This chain uses TRBV30 with TRBJ1-1; D not resolved. The sample was PBMCs or T cells enriched from blood (not recorded which). The CDR3 region has the DNA TGTGCCTGGAGCGCTAAACGTGAAGCTTTCTTT. Translating gives CAWSAKREAFF.